This T cell receptor (beta chain) was profiled in a study of blood T cell repertoires in COVID-19. On the study more broadly: The United States, Italy and Spain were the sources of the acute and convalescent COVID-19 samples. PBMCs, B-cell-depleted T cells, or T cells were the source of the cDNA or gDNA that made up the material.

V lost 2 bases to trimming and J lost 13 bases, with 9 bases between them. This CDR3 region has 12 residues. In the original analysis: Reference gene primer amplification gave nucleated cell count estimates. Sequencing was performed with immunoSEQ multiplex PCR; in TCRdb, only in-frame clones are kept and a portion is missing. That table supplies the V and J calls and clone size; D and trimming were determined from the DNA. The sample shows 150,000 to 200,000 clones, roughly 89% of them seen only once. V usage is TRBV12-3 or TRBV12-4 and J usage is TRBJ1-6, with D uncertain. This clonotype originated in a woman in her forties or fifties with acute or convalescent COVID-19. Sequenced material: peripheral blood. CDR3 sequence (DNA): TGTGCCAGCAGTTTAAGCAAGTTGCCCCTCCACTTT. This gives the protein CASSLSKLPLHF.